This note documents a single TCR beta chain sequence. No antigen is known for it. No base quality values were provided; no much bigger clone lies one nucleotide off. Collaborating institutions collected whole blood in K2EDTA tubes following their own protocols. For TCRbeta analysis, collaborators shipped samples in one of three forms: frozen whole blood, isolated PBMCs, or DNA extracted from either of those sample types. This specimen belongs to a study of blood T cell repertoires in COVID-19 (dated by TCRdb to the early 2020s). About the investigation overall: Samples covering the acute and convalescent phases of COVID-19 were provided by collaborators in the United States, Italy and Spain. The prospective study material was composed of cDNA or gDNA derived from T cells, B-cell-depleted T cells, or PBMCs. Where available, HLA class I and class II types were taken from metadata supplied by the sample provider and were not determined by assay-based typing. A de-identified subject ID, COVID-19 status, age in years and sex were almost always included in the sample metadata. Samples came from the ongoing ImmuneRACE study (first 160 participants) plus 1,254 subjects from 6 global collaborators. The repertoires were released in a freely available public database intended as a resource for research on the immune response to SARS-CoV-2. The dataset comprised deeply sampled blood TCRbeta repertoires from subjects exposed to, actively infected with, or recovered from COVID-19.

Results the study describes overall, beyond this receptor: How much clinical and demographic metadata was included differed by source and by participant, and the metadata was provided uncurated.

The immunoSEQ Assay, a bias-controlled multiplex PCR, was used to amplify TCRbeta CDR3 regions from genomic DNA. The authors' pipeline ran thus. The number of nucleated cells in each sample was estimated from the amplification of reference gene primers within the assay. To quantify the absolute abundance of each unique TCRbeta CDR3 rearrangement, sequence reads were collapsed and filtered. For each sample, productive Simpson clonality was calculated as the square root of Simpson's diversity index across productive rearrangements. Here the immuneACCESS table is served through TCRdb, limited to in-frame sequences with V and J called. Missing clones are a known gap in these copies; in checked studies unresolved V genes cover under half, and the rest lacks a known reason. Clonal size and the V and J genes are those of that table, whereas D and trimming came from the DNA. The sample table records roughly 200,000 clones; roughly 76% of these occur just once. The ten largest clones add up to roughly 8.6% of the sample.

From the cysteine through the phenylalanine, the CDR3 covers 13 amino acids. Only the CDR3 part of the read is kept: 39 bases, read in frame from the first base. V is reduced by 5 bases and J by 5 bases, leaving a spacing of 12 bases between them. The chain couples TRBV12-3 or TRBV12-4 to TRBJ2-5; a confident D gene designation cannot be given. This receptor was taken from a woman in her 50s with active or convalescent COVID-19. The sample comprised peripheral blood. The CDR3 sequence is CASSTVVLETQYF. Here is the DNA: TGTGCCAGCAGTACGGTGGTGCTGGAGACCCAGTACTTC.